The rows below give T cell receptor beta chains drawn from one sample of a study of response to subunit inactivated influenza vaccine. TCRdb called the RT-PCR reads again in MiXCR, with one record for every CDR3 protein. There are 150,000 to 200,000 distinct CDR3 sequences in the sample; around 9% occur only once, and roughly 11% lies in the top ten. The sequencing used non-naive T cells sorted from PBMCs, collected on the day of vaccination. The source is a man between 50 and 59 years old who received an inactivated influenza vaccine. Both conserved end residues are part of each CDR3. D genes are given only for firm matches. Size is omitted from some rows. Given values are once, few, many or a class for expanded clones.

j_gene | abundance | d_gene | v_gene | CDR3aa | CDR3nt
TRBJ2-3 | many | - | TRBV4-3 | CASSQETDPTTDTQYF | TGCGCCAGCAGCCAAGAGACAGACCCGACCACAGATACGCAGTATTTT
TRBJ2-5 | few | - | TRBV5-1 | CASSVSGPQETQYF | TGCGCCAGCAGCGTTTCGGGGCCCCAAGAGACCCAGTACTTC
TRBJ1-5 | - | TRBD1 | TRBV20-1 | CSASRGLEPQHF | TGCAGTGCAAGCAGGGGGTTGGAGCCCCAGCATTTT
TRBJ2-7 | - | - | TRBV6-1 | CASSGSENYEQYF | TGTGCCAGCAGTGGTAGCGAGAACTACGAGCAGTACTTC
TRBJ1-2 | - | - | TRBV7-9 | CASSSGDYGYTF | TGTGCCAGCAGCTCAGGTGACTATGGCTACACCTTC
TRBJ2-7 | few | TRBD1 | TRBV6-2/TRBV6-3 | CASSKLQGAPYEQYF | TGTGCCAGCAGTAAACTACAGGGGGCTCCCTACGAGCAGTACTTC
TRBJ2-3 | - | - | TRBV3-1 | CASSQLATDTQYF | TGTGCCAGCAGTCAGCTAGCCACAGATACGCAGTATTTT
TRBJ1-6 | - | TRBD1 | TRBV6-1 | CASRGTGARTPLHF | TGTGCCAGCAGGGGGACAGGGGCTCGCACACCCCTCCACTTT
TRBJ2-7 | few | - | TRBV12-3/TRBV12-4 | CASSYGVTGEQYF | TGTGCCAGCAGTTACGGAGTCACTGGGGAGCAGTACTTC
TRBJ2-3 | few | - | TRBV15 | CATSSRTDTQYF | TGTGCCACCAGCAGCCGTACAGATACGCAGTATTTT
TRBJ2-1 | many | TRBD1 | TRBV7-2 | CASSLRQGASDEQFF | TGTGCCAGCAGTTTGAGACAGGGGGCCTCGGATGAGCAGTTCTTC
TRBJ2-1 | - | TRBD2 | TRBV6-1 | CASFRASGHNEQFF | TGTGCCAGCTTCCGGGCTAGCGGCCACAATGAGCAGTTCTTC
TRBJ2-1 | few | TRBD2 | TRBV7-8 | CASSLGWTSGRANSEQFF | TGTGCCAGCAGCTTAGGGTGGACTAGCGGGAGGGCTAATAGTGAGCAGTTCTTC
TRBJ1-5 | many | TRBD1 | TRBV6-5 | CASSYSKGTGYQPQHF | TGTGCCAGCAGTTACTCGAAAGGGACAGGGTATCAGCCCCAGCATTTT
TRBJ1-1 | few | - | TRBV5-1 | CASRAGLNTEAFF | TGCGCCAGCAGAGCGGGGCTGAACACTGAAGCTTTCTTT
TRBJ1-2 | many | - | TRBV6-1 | CASSPGTVYGYTF | TGTGCCAGCAGTCCGGGGACCGTATATGGCTACACCTTC
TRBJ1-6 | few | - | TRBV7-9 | CASSGGDNSPLHF | TGTGCCAGCAGTGGAGGGGACAATTCACCCCTCCACTTT
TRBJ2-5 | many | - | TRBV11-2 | CASSQGQIETQYF | TGTGCCAGCAGCCAAGGGCAGATAGAGACCCAGTACTTC
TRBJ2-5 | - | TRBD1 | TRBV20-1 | CSESVGTGRAQETQYF | TGCAGTGAGTCAGTGGGGACAGGGCGCGCACAGGAGACCCAGTACTTC
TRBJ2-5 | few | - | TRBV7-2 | CASSYGIGETQYF | TGTGCCAGCAGCTACGGCATAGGGGAGACCCAGTACTTC
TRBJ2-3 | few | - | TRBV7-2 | CASSLGAFGGAGDTQYF | TGTGCCAGCAGCTTAGGTGCTTTTGGCGGGGCGGGAGATACGCAGTATTTT
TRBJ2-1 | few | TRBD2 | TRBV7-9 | CASSLTSGAFNNEQFF | TGTGCCAGCAGCCTAACTAGCGGGGCGTTCAACAATGAGCAGTTCTTC
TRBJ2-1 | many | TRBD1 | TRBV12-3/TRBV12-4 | CASSRQGNEQFF | TGTGCCAGCAGCCGACAGGGCAATGAGCAGTTCTTC
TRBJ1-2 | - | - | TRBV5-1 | CASSLADGDYGYTF | TGCGCCAGCAGCTTGGCCGATGGAGACTATGGCTACACCTTC
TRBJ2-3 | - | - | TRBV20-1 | CSARLGDGTDTQYF | TGCAGTGCTAGACTAGGGGACGGCACAGATACGCAGTATTTT
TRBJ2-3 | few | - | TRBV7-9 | CASSFLHPTQYF | TGTGCCAGCAGCTTCCTCCACCCTACGCAGTATTTT
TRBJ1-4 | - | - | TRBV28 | CASSSTPLGQPNEKLFF | TGTGCCAGCAGTTCAACACCCCTTGGACAGCCGAATGAAAAACTGTTTTTT
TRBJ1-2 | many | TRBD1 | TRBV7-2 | CASSLSPGTDGYTF | TGTGCCAGCAGCTTATCGCCAGGGACAGATGGCTACACCTTC
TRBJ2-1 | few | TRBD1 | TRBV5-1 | CASSLSLTGGRNEQFF | TGCGCCAGCAGCTTGTCCCTCACAGGGGGTAGGAATGAGCAGTTCTTC